These T cell receptor beta chains were read from a single sample in a study of blood T cell repertoires in COVID-19. Repertoires were generated with immunoSEQ multiplex PCR, while TCRdb's copy carries only in-frame clones and drops some. The sample comprises tens of thousands of clones, roughly 79% of which are singletons, and more than 45% rests with the top ten. Sequenced input: peripheral blood. The receptors stem from a human donor in a cohort sampled during active COVID-19. The CDR3 runs from the conserved cysteine through the conserved F or W. The D gene is left open where the match is weak. Only part of the rows carry a size: once, few, many, or a class if the clone is expanded.

TRBJ1-1,.,TRBV7-9,.,TGTGCCAGCAGCCCCGGGGGAGACACTGAAGCTTTCTTT,CASSPGGDTEAFF
TRBJ2-5,TRBD1,TRBV11-2,.,TGTGCCAGCAGCCCCATGCAGGGGGCGCGGGAGACCCAGTACTTC,CASSPMQGARETQYF
TRBJ2-2,TRBD1,TRBV5-1,.,TGCGCCAGCAGCTTGGTGGCAGGGGGCACCGGGGAGCTGTTTTTT,CASSLVAGGTGELFF
TRBJ1-2,.,TRBV5-1,.,TGCGCCAGCAGCTTGGCCGGGCAGGGTGGTGGCTACACCTTC,CASSLAGQGGGYTF
TRBJ2-2,TRBD2,TRBV19,.,TGTGCCAGTACCCCCTGGGGAGGGAAGAACACCGGGGAGCTGTTTTTT,CASTPWGGKNTGELFF
TRBJ2-5,TRBD2,TRBV5-1,few,TGCGCCAGCAGCTTGGATCGAGGTAGCGGGAGAGGAGGAGAGACCCAGTACTTC,CASSLDRGSGRGGETQYF
TRBJ2-7,.,TRBV7-9,.,TGTGCCAGCGCTGACTCCGGGGGACGAGCACGCGAGCAGTACTTC,CASADSGGRAREQYF
TRBJ1-6,.,TRBV6-6,few,TGTGCCAGCAGCGAGGGAACTCTAGGCTCACCCCTCCACTTT,CASSEGTLGSPLHF
TRBJ1-5,.,TRBV6-4,.,TGTGCCAGCAGTGTGGGGGGACCTAATCAGCCCCAGCATTTT,CASSVGGPNQPQHF
TRBJ1-2,.,TRBV6-1,.,TGTGCCAGCAGTGAAGCCGCGACAGTAGCCTATGGCTACACCTTC,CASSEAATVAYGYTF
TRBJ2-7,.,TRBV30,large,TGTGCCTGGCTAGAGACAGGCGCCTCCTACGAGCAGTACTTC,CAWLETGASYEQYF
TRBJ1-1,.,TRBV5-3,.,TGTGCCAGAAGCCATAGGCAGGGGATAGGCTTTCGGGCTTTCTTT,CARSHRQGIGFRAFF
TRBJ1-4,.,TRBV19,.,TGTGCCAGTAGTACGCCGGGACACGGGAATGAAAAACTGTTTTTT,CASSTPGHGNEKLFF
TRBJ1-5,TRBD1,TRBV5-6,.,TGTGCCAGCAGCTCTTTGGGACAGGGGGCTGGACAGCCCCAGCATTTT,CASSSLGQGAGQPQHF
TRBJ2-5,.,TRBV6-5,.,TGTGCCAGCAGGAGGGCGGATCAGGAGACCCAGTACTTC,CASRRADQETQYF
TRBJ2-7,.,TRBV6-5,.,TGTGCCAGCAGCCAAAGGTCCAGGGAGCAGTACTTC,CASSQRSREQYF
TRBJ2-7,TRBD1,TRBV20-1,.,TGCAGTGCTAGTCCGTTCAGGACAGGGGACTACGAGCAGTACTTC,CSASPFRTGDYEQYF
TRBJ2-1,TRBD1,TRBV10-3,.,TGTGCCATCAGTGGAGGAGGGGTACCGGGACAGGCCTTCTTC,CAISGGGVPGQAFF
TRBJ1-5,TRBD1,TRBV30,.,TGTGCTTTGGATACGGGAAGGGGACAGGCCGGTCAGCCCCAGCATTTT,CALDTGRGQAGQPQHF
TRBJ2-5,.,TRBV7-9,.,TGTGCCAGCACCGCGTGGCCGGGGGAGACCCAGTACTTC,CASTAWPGETQYF
TRBJ2-2,.,TRBV6-1,.,TGTGCCAGCAGTGAACTCGAGGGTCCCACCGGGGAGCTGTTTTTT,CASSELEGPTGELFF
TRBJ1-4,.,TRBV9,.,TGTGCCAGCAGCGAAGGACTTATAGGGAATGAAAAACTGTTTTTT,CASSEGLIGNEKLFF
TRBJ2-5,.,TRBV30,.,TGTGCCTGGAGTCTTACTGAAAAAGAGACCCAGTACTTC,CAWSLTEKETQYF
TRBJ2-3,TRBD2,TRBV3-1/TRBV3-2,.,TGTGCCAGCAGCCCCCCCCGGGGTAGCGGGACGCCCTGGGGGCAGTATTTT,CASSPPRGSGTPWGQYF
TRBJ2-7,.,TRBV30,.,TGTGCCTGGAGCCCCGCCCGAGCCTACGAGCAGTACTTC,CAWSPARAYEQYF
TRBJ2-3,.,TRBV30,.,TGTGCCGGGGGGCAGCGGGTTCGCACAGATACGCAGTATTTT,CAGGQRVRTDTQYF
TRBJ2-3,.,TRBV27,.,TGTGCCAGCAGTTCGGTATATACGCAGTATTTT,CASSSVYTQYF
TRBJ2-1,TRBD2,TRBV10-3,.,TGTGCCATCAGCGACCTAGCGGGATCGAATGAGCAGTTCTTC,CAISDLAGSNEQFF